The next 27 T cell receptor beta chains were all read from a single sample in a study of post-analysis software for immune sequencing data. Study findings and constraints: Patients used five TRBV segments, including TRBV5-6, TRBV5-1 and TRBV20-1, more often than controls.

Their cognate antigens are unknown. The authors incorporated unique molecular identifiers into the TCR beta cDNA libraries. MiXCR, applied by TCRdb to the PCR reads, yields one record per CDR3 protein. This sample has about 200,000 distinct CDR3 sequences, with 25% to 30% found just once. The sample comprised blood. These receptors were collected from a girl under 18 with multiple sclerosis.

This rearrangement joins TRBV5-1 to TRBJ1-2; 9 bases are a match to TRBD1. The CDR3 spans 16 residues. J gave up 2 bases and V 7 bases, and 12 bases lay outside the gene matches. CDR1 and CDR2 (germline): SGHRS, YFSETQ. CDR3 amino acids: CASGGWTGDKNYGYTF. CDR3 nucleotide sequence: TGCGCCAGCGGGGGTTGGACAGGGGACAAGAACTATGGCTACACCTTC.

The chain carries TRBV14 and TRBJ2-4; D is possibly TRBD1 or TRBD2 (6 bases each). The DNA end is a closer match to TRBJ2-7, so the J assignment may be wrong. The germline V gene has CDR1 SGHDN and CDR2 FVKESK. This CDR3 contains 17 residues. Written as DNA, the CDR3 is TGTGCCAGCAGCCAAATTTCGGGAGCTGGGGGCCTCTACGAGCAGTACTTC. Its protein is CASSQISGAGGLYEQYF.

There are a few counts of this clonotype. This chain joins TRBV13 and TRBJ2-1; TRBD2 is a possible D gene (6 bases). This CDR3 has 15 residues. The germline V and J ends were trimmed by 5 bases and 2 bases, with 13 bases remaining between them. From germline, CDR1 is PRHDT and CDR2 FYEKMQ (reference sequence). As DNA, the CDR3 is TGTGCCAGCAGCCCGGCCGGGGGAGCCTACAATGAGCAGTTCTTC. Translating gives CASSPAGGAYNEQFF.

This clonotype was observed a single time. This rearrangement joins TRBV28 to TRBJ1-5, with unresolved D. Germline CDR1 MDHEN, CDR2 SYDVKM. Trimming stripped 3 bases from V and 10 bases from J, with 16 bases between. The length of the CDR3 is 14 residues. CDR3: CASSLSRTASPQHF. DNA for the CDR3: TGTGCCAGCAGTTTGAGCAGGACGGCGAGCCCCCAGCATTTT.

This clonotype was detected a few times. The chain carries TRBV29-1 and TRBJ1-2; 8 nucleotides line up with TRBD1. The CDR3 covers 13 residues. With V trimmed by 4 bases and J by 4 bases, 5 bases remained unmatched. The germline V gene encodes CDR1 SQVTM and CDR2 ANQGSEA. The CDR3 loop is CSVGTQGGYGYTF. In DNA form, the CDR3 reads TGCAGCGTTGGGACACAGGGGGGCTATGGCTACACCTTC.

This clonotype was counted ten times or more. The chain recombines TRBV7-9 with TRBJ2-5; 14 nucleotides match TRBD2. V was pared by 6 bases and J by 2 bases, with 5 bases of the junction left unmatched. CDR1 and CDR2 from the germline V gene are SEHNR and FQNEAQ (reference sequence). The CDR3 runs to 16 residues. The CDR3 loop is CASRQRLAGGQETQYF. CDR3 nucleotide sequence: TGTGCCAGCAGACAACGACTAGCGGGAGGGCAAGAGACCCAGTACTTC.

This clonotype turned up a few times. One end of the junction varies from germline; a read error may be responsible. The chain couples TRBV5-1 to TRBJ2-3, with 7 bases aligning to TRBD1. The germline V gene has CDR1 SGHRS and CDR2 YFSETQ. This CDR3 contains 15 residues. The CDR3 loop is CVSRRTGASTDTQYF. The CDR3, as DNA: TGCGTCAGCAGACGGACAGGAGCTAGCACAGATACGCAGTATTTT.

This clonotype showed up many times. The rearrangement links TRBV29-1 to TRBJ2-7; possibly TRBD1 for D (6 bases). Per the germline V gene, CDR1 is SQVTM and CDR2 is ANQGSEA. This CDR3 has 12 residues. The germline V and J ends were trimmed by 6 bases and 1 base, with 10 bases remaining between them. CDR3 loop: CSVRTVSYEQYF. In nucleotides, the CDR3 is TGCAGCGTGAGGACAGTTTCCTACGAGCAGTACTTC.

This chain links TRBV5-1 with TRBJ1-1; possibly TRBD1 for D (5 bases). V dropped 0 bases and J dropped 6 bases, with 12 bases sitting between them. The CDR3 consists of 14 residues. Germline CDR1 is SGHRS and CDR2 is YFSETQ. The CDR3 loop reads CASSLVAGRAEAFF. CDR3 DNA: TGCGCCAGCAGCTTGGTGGCAGGGAGGGCTGAAGCTTTCTTT.

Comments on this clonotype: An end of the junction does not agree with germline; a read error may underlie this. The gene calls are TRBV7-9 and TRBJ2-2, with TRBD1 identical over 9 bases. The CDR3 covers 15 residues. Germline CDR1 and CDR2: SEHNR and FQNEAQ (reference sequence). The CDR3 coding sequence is TGTGCCAACAGCCGGACAGGGGTGAACACCGGGGAGCTGTTTTTT. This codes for CANSRTGVNTGELFF.

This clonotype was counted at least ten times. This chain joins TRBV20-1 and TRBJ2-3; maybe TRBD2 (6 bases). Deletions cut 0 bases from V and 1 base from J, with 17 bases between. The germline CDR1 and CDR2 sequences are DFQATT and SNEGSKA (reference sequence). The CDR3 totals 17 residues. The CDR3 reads CSAREVFPKRGTDTQYF. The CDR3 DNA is TGCAGTGCTAGAGAGGTATTCCCAAAGCGGGGCACAGATACGCAGTATTTT.

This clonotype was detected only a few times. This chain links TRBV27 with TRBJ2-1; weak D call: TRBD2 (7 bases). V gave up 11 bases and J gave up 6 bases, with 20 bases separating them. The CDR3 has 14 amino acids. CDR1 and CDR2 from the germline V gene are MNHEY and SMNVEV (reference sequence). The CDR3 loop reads CASIPAGARNEQFF. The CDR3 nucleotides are TGTGCCTCGATCCCGGCGGGGGCTCGCAATGAGCAGTTCTTC.

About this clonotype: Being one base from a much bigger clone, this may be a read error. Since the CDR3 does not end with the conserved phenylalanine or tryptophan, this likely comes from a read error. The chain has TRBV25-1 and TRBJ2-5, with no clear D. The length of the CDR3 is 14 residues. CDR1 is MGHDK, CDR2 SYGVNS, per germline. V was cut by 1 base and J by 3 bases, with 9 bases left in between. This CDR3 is CASSEFVTKETQYC. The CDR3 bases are TGTGCCAGCAGTGAATTTGTAACTAAAGAGACCCAGTACTGC.

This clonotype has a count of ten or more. The CDR3 nucleotides are TGCAGTGCTAGTGCAGGGGGCGCCTACAATGAGCAGTTCTTC. As protein: CSASAGGAYNEQFF. The chain is built from TRBV20-1 and TRBJ2-1, with 8 nucleotides matching TRBD1. The CDR3 totals 14 residues. Germline trimming cut 3 bases from V and 2 bases from J; bases unmatched to any gene: 3. Germline V gene lookup returns CDR1 DFQATT and CDR2 SNEGSKA (reference sequence).

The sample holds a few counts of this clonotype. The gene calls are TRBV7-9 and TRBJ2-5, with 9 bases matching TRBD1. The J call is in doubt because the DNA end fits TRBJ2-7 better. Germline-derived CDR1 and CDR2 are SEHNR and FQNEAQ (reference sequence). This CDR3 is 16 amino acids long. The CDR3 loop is CASSPIGWGQGHEQYF. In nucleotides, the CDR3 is TGTGCCAGCAGCCCCATAGGGTGGGGACAGGGCCACGAGCAGTACTTC.

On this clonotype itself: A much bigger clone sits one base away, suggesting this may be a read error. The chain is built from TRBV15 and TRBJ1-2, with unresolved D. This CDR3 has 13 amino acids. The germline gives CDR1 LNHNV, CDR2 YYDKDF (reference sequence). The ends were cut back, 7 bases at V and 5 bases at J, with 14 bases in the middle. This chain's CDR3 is CATTHGDWYGYTF. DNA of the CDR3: TGTGCCACCACTCACGGGGATTGGTATGGCTACACCTTC.

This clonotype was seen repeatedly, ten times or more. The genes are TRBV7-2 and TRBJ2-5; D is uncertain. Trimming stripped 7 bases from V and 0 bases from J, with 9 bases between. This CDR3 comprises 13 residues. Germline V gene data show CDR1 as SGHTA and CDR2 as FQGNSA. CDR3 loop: CASNFMYQETQYF. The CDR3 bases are TGTGCCAGCAACTTCATGTACCAAGAGACCCAGTACTTC.

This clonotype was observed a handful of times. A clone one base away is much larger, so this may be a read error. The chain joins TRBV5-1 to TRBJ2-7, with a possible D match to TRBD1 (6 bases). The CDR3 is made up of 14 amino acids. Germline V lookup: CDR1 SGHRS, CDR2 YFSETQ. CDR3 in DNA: TGCGCCGGCAGCTTGGTTTCAGGGGAGTACGAGCAGTACTTC. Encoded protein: CAGSLVSGEYEQYF.

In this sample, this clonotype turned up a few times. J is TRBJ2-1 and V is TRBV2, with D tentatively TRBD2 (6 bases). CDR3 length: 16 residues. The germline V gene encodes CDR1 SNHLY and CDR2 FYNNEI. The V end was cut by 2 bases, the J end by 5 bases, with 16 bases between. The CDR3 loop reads CASSEMRGEGHNEQFF. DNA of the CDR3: TGTGCCAGCAGTGAAATGCGGGGTGAAGGTCACAATGAGCAGTTCTTC.

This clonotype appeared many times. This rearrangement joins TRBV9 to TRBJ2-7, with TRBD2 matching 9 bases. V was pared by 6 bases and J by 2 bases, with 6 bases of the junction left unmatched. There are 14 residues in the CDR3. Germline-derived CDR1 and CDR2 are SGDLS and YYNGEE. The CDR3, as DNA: TGTGCCAGCACCGGGACTAGCAGCGCCTACGAGCAGTACTTC. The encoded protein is CASTGTSSAYEQYF.

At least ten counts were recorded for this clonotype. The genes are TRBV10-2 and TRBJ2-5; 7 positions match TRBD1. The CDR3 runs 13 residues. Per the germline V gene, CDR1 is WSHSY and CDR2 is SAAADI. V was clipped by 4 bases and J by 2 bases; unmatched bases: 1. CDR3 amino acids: CASSGDRQETQYF. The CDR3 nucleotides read TGCGCCAGCAGTGGGGACAGACAAGAGACCCAGTACTTC.

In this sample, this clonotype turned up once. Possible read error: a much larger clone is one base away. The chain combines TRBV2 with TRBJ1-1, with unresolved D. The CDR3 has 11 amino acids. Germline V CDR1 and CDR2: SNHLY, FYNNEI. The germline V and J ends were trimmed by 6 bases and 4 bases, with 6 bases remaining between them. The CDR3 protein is CASRETTEAFF. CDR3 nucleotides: TGTGCCAGCAGGGAGACCACTGAAGCTTTCTTT.

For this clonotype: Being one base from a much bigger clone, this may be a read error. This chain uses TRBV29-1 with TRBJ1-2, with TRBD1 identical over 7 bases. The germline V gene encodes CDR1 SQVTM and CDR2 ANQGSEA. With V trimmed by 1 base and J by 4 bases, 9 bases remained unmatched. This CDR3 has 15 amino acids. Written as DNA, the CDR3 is TGCAGCGTTGAAGGAGGTCCGACAGGGAGCTATGGCTACACCTTC. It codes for CSVEGGPTGSYGYTF.

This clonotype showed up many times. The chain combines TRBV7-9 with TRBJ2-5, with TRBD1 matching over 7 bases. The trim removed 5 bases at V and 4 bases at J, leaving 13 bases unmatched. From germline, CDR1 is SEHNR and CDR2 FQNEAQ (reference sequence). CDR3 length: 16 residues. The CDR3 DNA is TGTGCCAGCAGCCCTAAAGACAGGGAGTCGCGAGAGACCCAGTACTTC. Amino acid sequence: CASSPKDRESRETQYF.

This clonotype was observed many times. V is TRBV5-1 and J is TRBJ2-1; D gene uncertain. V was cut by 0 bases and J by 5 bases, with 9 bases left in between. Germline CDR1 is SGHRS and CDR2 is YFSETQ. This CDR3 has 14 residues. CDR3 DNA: TGCGCCAGCAGCTTGGGTCACAGTGACAATGAGCAGTTCTTC. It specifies CASSLGHSDNEQFF. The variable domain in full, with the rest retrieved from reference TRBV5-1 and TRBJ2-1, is KAGVTQTPRYLIKTRGQQVTLSCSPISGHRSVSWYQQTPGQGLQFLFEYFSETQRNKGNFPGRFSGRQFSNSRSEMNVSTLELGDSALYLCASSLGHSDNEQFFGPGTRLTVL.

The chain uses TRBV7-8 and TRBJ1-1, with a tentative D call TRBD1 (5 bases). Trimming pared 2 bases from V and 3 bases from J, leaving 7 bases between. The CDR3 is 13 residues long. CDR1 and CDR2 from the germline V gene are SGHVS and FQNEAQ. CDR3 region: CASSLSRDTEAFF. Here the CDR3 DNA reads TGTGCCAGCAGCTTAAGCAGGGACACTGAAGCTTTCTTT.

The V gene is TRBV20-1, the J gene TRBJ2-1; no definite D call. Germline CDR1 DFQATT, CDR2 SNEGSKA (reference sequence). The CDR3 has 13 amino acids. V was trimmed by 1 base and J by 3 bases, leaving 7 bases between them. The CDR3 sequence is CSARVPYYNEQFF. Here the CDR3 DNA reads TGCAGTGCTAGAGTCCCATACTACAATGAGCAGTTCTTC.